This T cell receptor (beta chain) was found in a study of cytomegalovirus exposure and HLA in healthy donors. Overall study: An analysis done earlier identified 100 million to 140 million unique TCR beta sequences from about 179 million T cells.

The PCR ran on 60 Vbeta and 13 Jbeta primers. Generated by immunoSEQ multiplex PCR, the TCRdb table keeps only in-frame clones and is missing some. This table holds some 200,000 clones, around four fifths found once. Study-level results: Analysis performed later showed TCR beta chains linked to HLA being more clonally expanded than equally common others.

This clone was counted once. Its antigen is not known. An end of the junction differs from the germline gene, which may be a read error. When sampled, the donors appeared nominally healthy, though they likely had unrecorded immune exposures. The receptor was isolated from a woman between 50 and 59 years old in good health and CMV-seropositive. The sample consisted of PBMCs.

Written as DNA, the CDR3 is TGCGCCAACAGCTTAAGGGACAGGGGAGGCGAGCAGTACTTC. Residues: CANSLRDRGGEQYF. The chain uses TRBV5-1 and TRBJ2-7, with TRBD1 matching over 10 bases. CDR1 and CDR2 (germline): SGHRS, YFSETQ. This CDR3 region has 14 residues.